This T cell receptor beta chain comes out of a study of T-cell memory formation after mild COVID-19. Broader study findings: Contracting CD8+ clones were enriched in EMRA, CD4+ mainly in CM and EM. Later expanders leaned toward CD4+, whereas clones contracting from day 15 to 85 were balanced CD4/CD8.

Researchers used 5'RACE with constant-segment primers to make TCR alpha and TCR beta cDNA libraries that carry sample barcodes and UMIs. TCRdb analysed the 5' RACE reads with MiXCR anew, one entry per CDR3 protein. The sample yields under 300,000 distinct CDR3 sequences, 18% seen once. Points on this clonotype: What it binds is unknown.

Germline CDR1 MGHRA, CDR2 YSYEKL. CDR3 size: 16 residues. Trimming left V 1 base short and J 5 bases short, with 12 bases between. This sequence was found in a man between 18 and 35 years old who had mild COVID-19 (a few samples of this study predate the infection). Cell type and time point are not known. The sample comprised PBMCs or a T cell subset sorted from them (not recorded which). The gene calls are TRBV4-1 and TRBJ2-6; D is ambiguous. CDR3 coding DNA: TGCGCCAGCAGCCAAGTAGGTCGTAGAAGGGCCAACGTCCTGACTTTC. This translates into CASSQVGRRRANVLTF.